A single sample is the source of the 26 T cell receptor beta chains below, sequenced in a study of monozygotic twins with inflammatory bowel disease. For each CDR3 protein, TCRdb gives one entry from its re-call of the 5' RACE reads, without DNA. Its clone listing holds 110,000 to 150,000 distinct CDR3 sequences. Source material: blood. The receptors shown here come from a human donor with ulcerative colitis or Crohn's disease, or a healthy co-twin of an affected twin (not recorded which).

The chain carries TRBV5-1 and TRBJ2-2; lacking DNA, the TRBD1 call made by TCRdb goes unchecked. The CDR3 totals 17 residues. CDR1 is SGHRS and CDR2 is YFSETQ in the germline V gene. CDR3 loop: CASSADRRDRDTGELFF.

V and J are TRBV19 and TRBJ2-1. This CDR3 contains 16 residues. Germline lookup yields CDR1 LNHDA and CDR2 SQIVND (reference sequence). The CDR3 region is CASSSGRRVSYNEQFF.

This chain joins TRBV7-9 and TRBJ1-4; the D gene TCRdb calls, TRBD1, cannot be checked with no DNA. CDR3 length: 13 amino acids. Germline values: CDR1 SEHNR, CDR2 FQNEAQ (reference sequence). The CDR3 spells CASTGTPGEKLFF.

The V call is TRBV6-1, the J call TRBJ2-5; TCRdb indicates TRBD1, and absent DNA this call remains unverified. This CDR3 has 17 amino acids. Germline V lookup: CDR1 MNHNS, CDR2 SASEGT. Here the CDR3 reads CASSPPGQLYRTETQYF.

This sequence joins TRBV7-9 and TRBJ2-7; TCRdb returns TRBD2, unconfirmable since there is no DNA. Germline lookup yields CDR1 SEHNR and CDR2 FQNEAQ (reference sequence). The length of the CDR3 is 19 residues. The CDR3 loop reads CASSFTRTSGYLSSYEQYF.

The chain recombines TRBV20-1 with TRBJ2-1; TCRdb's D gene call, TRBD1, goes unchecked for lack of DNA. The CDR3 contains 15 residues. Looked up from germline, CDR1 is DFQATT and CDR2 is SNEGSKA (reference sequence). CDR3 sequence reads: CSAPGPWSSYNEQFF.

The genes are TRBV18 and TRBJ1-2; TCRdb lists TRBD1, though no DNA is available to test this call. CDR3 length equals 15 residues. Looked up from germline, CDR1 is KGHSH and CDR2 is LQKENI. The CDR3 region is CASKLDREVSYGYTF.

The V gene is TRBV6-5, the J gene TRBJ1-1. Looked up from germline, CDR1 is MNHEY and CDR2 is SVGAGI. The length of the CDR3 is 13 residues. The CDR3 sequence: CASSRWGNTEAFF.

The chain links TRBV28 to TRBJ1-5; the D call of TRBD1 rests on TCRdb alone, since no DNA is present to check it. CDR1 is MDHEN, CDR2 SYDVKM, per germline. The CDR3 is made up of 14 amino acids. CDR3 loop: CASRRQGSNQPQHF.

V and J are TRBV12-3 or TRBV12-4 and TRBJ2-1; TCRdb's D call of TRBD2 is untestable without DNA. CDR3 length: 14 amino acids. The CDR3 sequence is CASTSGFSYNEQFF.

The V and J genes are TRBV5-1 and TRBJ2-3. CDR3 length equals 14 residues. Germline V gene lookup returns CDR1 SGHRS and CDR2 YFSETQ. The CDR3: CASSLQAFTDTQYF.

The rearrangement joins TRBV20-1 to TRBJ2-3. The V gene's germline CDR1 is DFQATT and CDR2 SNEGSKA (reference sequence). The CDR3 loop spans 14 amino acids. CDR3 sequence: CSARSNSNTDTQYF.

V gene TRBV10-3 combines with J gene TRBJ2-2; TCRdb selects TRBD1, and the lack of DNA leaves this call unchecked. Germline assignment: CDR1 ENHRY and CDR2 SYGVKD. The CDR3 consists of 15 residues. The chain's CDR3 is CAIRGDNTNTGELFF.

The chain recombines TRBV3-1 with TRBJ1-1; with no DNA, the TCRdb D assignment of TRBD1 cannot be verified. This CDR3 is 13 amino acids long. Germline V gene lookup returns CDR1 LGHDT and CDR2 YNNKEL (reference sequence). The chain's CDR3 is CASSDTGTTEAFF.

The V gene is TRBV18, the J gene TRBJ2-5; TCRdb picks TRBD2, but there is no DNA to check that call. Germline V gene data show CDR1 as KGHSH and CDR2 as LQKENI. This CDR3 region has 20 residues. CDR3 sequence reads: CASSPLGLAGGPVTQETQYF.

The chain links TRBV14 to TRBJ1-1; there is no DNA to check the TCRdb D call of TRBD1. Looked up from germline, CDR1 is SGHDN and CDR2 is FVKESK. The CDR3 is 16 residues long. The CDR3 is CASSQGPRDRVFGAFF.

The rearrangement uses TRBV20-1 and TRBJ2-3; the D gene TCRdb calls, TRBD1, cannot be checked with no DNA. This CDR3 spans 14 amino acids. Germline V gives CDR1 DFQATT, CDR2 SNEGSKA (reference sequence). The CDR3 reads CSAPRDRGVDTQYF.

V usage is TRBV28 and J usage is TRBJ1-2. Germline V lookup: CDR1 MDHEN, CDR2 SYDVKM. This CDR3 has 13 residues. This CDR3 is CASSNLPKGGYTF.

The V gene is TRBV5-5, the J gene TRBJ2-3; TCRdb's D gene call, TRBD1, goes unchecked for lack of DNA. Germline values: CDR1 SGHKS, CDR2 YYEKEE (reference sequence). The CDR3 has 14 amino acids. CDR3 sequence reads: CASSEGVSWDTQYF.

The chain is built from TRBV12-5 and TRBJ1-1. Germline CDR1 LGHNT, CDR2 FRNRAP. The CDR3 sequence is 15 residues long. This chain's CDR3 is CASGPIVQDSTEAFF.

The chain uses TRBV5-8 and TRBJ2-1; as DNA is missing, the TRBD1 call by TCRdb cannot be tested. In germline, CDR1 is SGHTS, CDR2 YDEGEE. The CDR3 has 15 amino acids. CDR3 sequence reads: CASSLASGAYNEQFF.

This chain uses TRBV7-2 with TRBJ2-1; no DNA is available, so the TRBD2 call from TCRdb remains unchecked. The CDR3 is 15 amino acids. CDR1 is SGHTA and CDR2 is FQGNSA in the germline V gene. The CDR3 protein is CASRHGTSAYNEQFF.

The chain links TRBV6-1 to TRBJ2-7; there is no DNA to check the TCRdb D call of TRBD1. There are 18 residues in the CDR3. Per germline, CDR1 MNHNS and CDR2 SASEGT. The CDR3 here is CASSEAHPQGAQYYEQYF.

The chain couples TRBV3-1 to TRBJ1-2; TCRdb reports TRBD1, a call that lacks DNA to check it against. The CDR3 is 14 amino acids. CDR1 is LGHDT, CDR2 YNNKEL, per germline (reference sequence). CDR3: CASSPGATNYGYTF.

The chain carries TRBV3-1 and TRBJ1-2; TCRdb selects TRBD1, and the lack of DNA leaves this call unchecked. CDR3 length: 15 amino acids. Germline V gene sequence: CDR1 LGHDT, CDR2 YNNKEL (reference sequence). Here the CDR3 reads CASSQVGDRGRGYTF. The complete variable domain, with remaining parts taken from reference TRBV3-1 and TRBJ1-2, reads DTAVSQTPKYLVTQMGNDKSIKCEQNLGHDTMYWYKQDSKKFLKIMFSYNNKELIINETVPNRFSPKSPDKAHLNLHINSLELGDSAVYFCASSQVGDRGRGYTFGSGTRLTVV.

V is TRBV5-5 and J is TRBJ2-7; TCRdb's assignment of TRBD2 cannot be checked, as there is no DNA. The CDR3 consists of 17 residues. CDR1 and CDR2 (germline): SGHKS, YYEKEE (reference sequence). This CDR3 reads CASSLRLAGGPFYEQYF.